Described below is a single T cell receptor beta chain sequence and its context. Its cognate antigen has yet to be identified. It has no much larger one-base neighbor in the sample; base qualities were not kept. This specimen belongs to a study of T-cell memory formation after mild COVID-19 (dated by TCRdb to the early 2020s). As for the study more broadly: TCR sequence clusters from the two donors were largely donor specific. Two young, previously healthy adult volunteers, one female and one male, were included in the cohort. In a couple of donors, T-cell clones that expanded and contracted after mild COVID-19 were tracked by sequencing TCRalpha and TCRbeta repertoires over time.

Ficoll-Paque density gradient centrifugation was used to isolate PBMCs. Beyond this particular receptor, the publication reports: The study included only two mild cases, and larger cohorts that include severe cases with pre-infection samples were judged to be necessary. Contracting CD4+ clones appeared mostly in the CM and EM memory subsets, whereas CD8+ clones were enriched in EMRA. Clones contracting from day 15 to 85 had balanced CD4/CD8 phenotypes, while a second wave expanding from day 15 to 37 was biased towards CD4+. SARS-CoV-2 specificity was not confirmed for the second-wave clones peaking on day 37. Some responding clones were detected in pre-infection memory, suggesting pre-existing cross-reactive memory T cells joined the SARS-CoV-2 response.

Trimmed from V: 4 bases; trimmed from J: 2 bases; junction bases lacking a gene match: 5. The CDR3 goes from the cysteine to the phenylalanine over 15 residues. The only DNA kept is the CDR3, 45 bases in frame from the first base. Reads for this sample came from an Illumina NovaSeq 6000. TCRalpha and TCRbeta cDNA libraries were constructed by 5'RACE with constant-segment primers, with sample barcodes and unique molecular identifiers being introduced. Trizol reagent was used to extract RNA from every sample. Library amplification was performed in two PCR steps, and a second sample barcode and Illumina TruSeq adapters were introduced in the second step. Sequencing of the libraries was done on an Illumina NovaSeq, producing 2 x 150 bp paired-end reads. Concerning the study's data processing: The reads were demultiplexed and collapsed into UMI-guided consensus sequences using migec v1.2.7. Using mixcr v2.1.11, the UMI consensuses were aligned to TRA and TRB V and J templates and assembled into clonotypes. A clonotype was counted as expanded or contracted only if both edgeR and NoisET called the change significant, with noise models trained on biological replicates. For edgeR calls, the thresholds were a false discovery rate-adjusted p below 0.01 and a log2 fold-change of 1. As an exploratory analysis of dynamics, PCA with hierarchical clustering was applied to max-normalized trajectories of the 1000 most abundant clonotypes. Each responding clone was given a CD4 or CD8 phenotype based on the CD4+ and CD8+ repertoires, which had been sequenced separately. TCRdb reworked the public reads: Q25 trimming with fastp, MiXCR clone assembly, productive beta chains retained. Entries are consolidated by CDR3 protein sequence, retaining the most common genes and DNA. The V and J calls and clone size come from TCRdb's table, not from the authors' own analysis. The sample has some 410,000 distinct CDR3 sequences on record, 23% of them singletons. The ten top clones hold around 13% of the sample.

The sample taken for sequencing was PBMCs or a T cell subset sorted from them (not recorded which). The rearranged segments are TRBV12-3 or TRBV12-4 and TRBJ2-7; 10 nucleotides in the junction match TRBD1. This TCR was recovered from an adult woman who had mild COVID-19 (a few samples of this study predate the infection). The sample titles of this study are shuffled in the database, so cell type and time point are left out; the donor was told from shared clones. The CDR3 has the sequence CASSSGQGPAYEQYF. In nucleotides, the sequence is TGTGCCAGCAGTTCGGGACAGGGGCCTGCCTACGAGCAGTACTTC.